One sample yielded the 19 T cell receptor beta chains listed below, sequenced in a study of T-cell memory formation after mild COVID-19. TCRdb analysed the 5' RACE reads with MiXCR anew, one entry per CDR3 protein. The sample has about 320,000 distinct CDR3 sequences, 13% to 15% seen once. The material sequenced was PBMCs or a T cell subset sorted from them (not recorded which). All receptors come from a young man who had mild COVID-19 (a few samples of this study predate the infection). Cell type and time point are not known.

This clonotype has more than one count but fewer than ten. This sequence joins TRBV20-1 and TRBJ2-1; the match to TRBD2 covers 9 bases. The germline V gene has CDR1 DFQATT and CDR2 SNEGSKA (reference sequence). The ends lost 6 bases at V and 6 bases at J; junction bases unmatched: 15. The CDR3 consists of 16 residues. CDR3 nucleotides: TGCAGTGCGTCTAGCGGGGACTACCGGGGGAGCAATGAGCAGTTCTTC. Protein product: CSASSGDYRGSNEQFF.

The chain joins TRBV6-1 to TRBJ1-2; D is perhaps TRBD1 (5 bases). The V and J ends lost 3 bases and 2 bases respectively, with 10 bases between them. The CDR3 is made up of 14 amino acids. In germline, CDR1 is MNHNS, CDR2 SASEGT. The CDR3 loop is CASSDWGPNYGYTF. The CDR3 bases are TGTGCCAGCAGTGACTGGGGACCCAACTATGGCTACACCTTC.

The rearrangement uses TRBV21-1 and TRBJ2-5; TRBD1 is taken as the D call from the table, unchecked against the DNA. TRBV21-1 is labeled a pseudogene. This CDR3 region has 17 residues. In DNA form, the CDR3 reads TGTGCCAGCAGCAAAGTAAGGGACCACCAGGGGGAAGAGACCCAGTACTTC. The encoded protein is CASSKVRDHQGEETQYF.

Only a few counts were recorded for this clonotype. The chain carries TRBV7-2 and TRBJ2-7, with 9 bases lining up with TRBD1. From germline, CDR1 is SGHTA and CDR2 FQGNSA. The CDR3 consists of 16 residues. V shed 6 bases and J 0 bases; nucleotides not matched to a gene: 9. In DNA, the CDR3 is TGTGCCAGCAGACCTACAGGGGGCAGAGGCTCCTACGAGCAGTACTTC. This encodes CASRPTGGRGSYEQYF.

This clonotype was observed a few times. The chain recombines TRBV11-2 with TRBJ1-1, with a weak D call TRBD1 (5 bases). This CDR3 spans 14 amino acids. Trimming took 4 bases from V and 4 from J, leaving 13 bases between them. The V gene's germline CDR1 is SGHAT and CDR2 FQNNGV. CDR3 sequence reads: CASSSRRGPTEAFF. The CDR3 DNA follows: TGTGCCAGCAGCTCCAGACGGGGACCCACTGAAGCTTTCTTT.

The CDR3 bases are TGTGCCAGCTCACCAGGAGAAGGTAGTTATAGCACAGATACGCAGTATTTT. Amino acids: CASSPGEGSYSTDTQYF. V gene TRBV18 combines with J gene TRBJ2-3; D call uncertain. Between the trimmed V and J ends, which lost 2 bases and 0 bases, there was a span of 15 bases. Germline V gene data show CDR1 as KGHSH and CDR2 as LQKENI. The CDR3 has 17 amino acids.

The chain has TRBV4-3 and TRBJ1-2, with 9 bases that match TRBD1. In germline, CDR1 is LGHNA, CDR2 YSLEER. The CDR3 is 13 residues long. V was pared by 6 bases and J by 6 bases, with 5 bases of the junction left unmatched. The chain's CDR3 is CASSAGTGNGYTF. Here the CDR3 DNA reads TGCGCCAGCAGTGCCGGGACAGGGAATGGCTACACCTTC.

The chain recombines TRBV20-1 with TRBJ2-7; 13 bases agree with TRBD2. Germline loops: CDR1 DFQATT, CDR2 SNEGSKA (reference sequence). V lost 3 bases and J lost 4; bases outside the gene matches: 3. This CDR3 spans 14 amino acids. CDR3: CSARATSGGYEQYV. Written as DNA, the CDR3 is TGCAGTGCTAGGGCGACTAGCGGGGGGTACGAGCAGTACGTC.

This clonotype has only a few counts. The genes are TRBV6-4 and TRBJ2-3, with a tentative D call TRBD2 (7 bases). The CDR3 runs to 15 residues. CDR1 MRHNA and CDR2 SNTAGT come from the germline V gene. The V gene lost 4 bases and the J gene lost 6 bases, with 17 bases spanning the gap. The CDR3 is CASSAEAGAVDTQYF. The CDR3 nucleotides read TGTGCCAGCAGTGCCGAGGCGGGGGCGGTGGATACGCAGTATTTT.

This clonotype turned up a few times. The chain employs TRBV12-5 and TRBJ2-1, with a weak D call TRBD2 (6 bases). V was clipped by 5 bases and J by 7 bases, with 12 bases between them. Looked up from germline, CDR1 is LGHNT and CDR2 is FRNRAP. The CDR3 consists of 13 residues. The CDR3 nucleotides are TGTGCTAGTGGTCCCGCGGGGAAGAATGAGCAGTTCTTC. Protein product: CASGPAGKNEQFF.

This chain links TRBV29-1 with TRBJ1-4; TRBD1 matches at 7 bases. The germline gives CDR1 SQVTM, CDR2 ANQGSEA. The CDR3 totals 13 residues. V was pared by 6 bases and J by 8 bases, with 9 bases of the junction left unmatched. CDR3 DNA sequence: TGCAGCGTATCAGAGGGGGCCGGGGAAAAACTGTTTTTT. Translated, it gives CSVSEGAGEKLFF. Drawing the rest from reference TRBV29-1 and TRBJ1-4, the complete variable domain is SAVISQKPSRDICQRGTSLTIQCQVDSQVTMMFWYRQQPGQSLTLIATANQGSEATYESGFVIDKFPISRPNLTFSTLTVSNMSPEDSSIYLCSVSEGAGEKLFFGSGTQLSVL.

This clonotype has a handful of counts. This chain joins TRBV24-1 and TRBJ2-7; D may be TRBD1 or TRBD2 (5 bases each). V was shortened by 3 bases and J by 3 bases, with 20 bases between the two germline ends. This CDR3 comprises 17 residues. CDR1 is KGHDR and CDR2 is SFDVKD in the germline V gene. The CDR3 reads CATSDGPRGALYYEQYV. CDR3 bases: TGTGCCACCAGTGATGGCCCTCGAGGGGCCTTATACTACGAGCAGTACGTC.

The chain uses TRBV6-2 or TRBV6-3 and TRBJ2-1; D gene unclear. V lost 0 bases and J lost 1, with 10 bases in between. Per germline, CDR1 MNHEY and CDR2 SVGEGT. The CDR3 has 16 residues. The CDR3 reads CASSYSPGLSYNEQFF. Here the CDR3 DNA reads TGTGCCAGCAGTTACTCTCCGGGTCTTTCCTACAATGAGCAGTTCTTC.

This clonotype was detected ten times or more. The rearrangement links TRBV25-1 to TRBJ1-3; the D is unclear. V was cut by 7 bases and J by 0 bases, with 13 bases left in between. This CDR3 contains 15 residues. Germline CDR1 is MGHDK and CDR2 is SYGVNS. The CDR3 loop reads CASTPPGPSGNTIYF. In DNA, the CDR3 is TGTGCCAGCACCCCCCCAGGTCCCTCTGGAAACACCATATATTTT.

The chain employs TRBV9 and TRBJ1-1; a weak D match, TRBD1 (6 bases). The CDR3 sequence is 17 residues long. Trimming stripped 4 bases from V and 4 bases from J, with 23 bases between. CDR1 is SGDLS, CDR2 YYNGEE, per germline. The CDR3 is CASSPLGGVSKGTEAFF. The CDR3 nucleotides read TGTGCCAGCAGCCCTCTGGGGGGCGTTTCCAAGGGCACTGAAGCTTTCTTT. The full variable domain, completed using reference TRBV9 and TRBJ1-1, is DSGVTQTPKHLITATGQRVTLRCSPRSGDLSVYWYQQSLDQGLQFLIQYYNGEERAKGNILERFSAQQFPDLHSELNLSSLELGDSALYFCASSPLGGVSKGTEAFFGQGTRLTVV.

V usage is TRBV18 and J usage is TRBJ1-1, with TRBD1 matching over 7 bases. Germline CDR1 is KGHSH and CDR2 is LQKENI. Unmatched junction bases numbered 5, after V lost 3 bases and J lost 4 bases. This CDR3 is built from 14 residues. The CDR3 DNA follows: TGTGCCAGCTCACCGACAGGGCCAAGCACTGAAGCTTTCTTT. It translates to CASSPTGPSTEAFF.

This clonotype was observed a few times. This chain connects TRBV6-5 to TRBJ2-7, with 7 bases fitting TRBD2. The CDR3 loop spans 15 amino acids. The V gene end was trimmed by 1 base and the J gene end by 3 bases; junction bases not matched to a gene: 6. Germline CDR1 is MNHEY and CDR2 is SVGAGI. CDR3 bases: TGTGCCAGCAGTTACTTAGGAATAGCGGGCTACGAGCAGTACTTC. It is translated as CASSYLGIAGYEQYF.

This clonotype has more than one count but fewer than ten. This sequence joins TRBV5-1 and TRBJ2-3, with D perhaps matching TRBD1 or TRBD2 (5 bases each). Trimming shortened V by 6 bases and J by 1 base, and 18 bases separated the two germline ends. Looked up from germline, CDR1 is SGHRS and CDR2 is YFSETQ. The CDR3 spans 16 residues. CDR3 in DNA: TGCGCCAGCACCCCCGCCTTCGGGACGGGCACAGATACGCAGTATTTT. Protein: CASTPAFGTGTDTQYF.

The chain uses TRBV7-2 and TRBJ2-6; 12 bases fit TRBD1. Germline V CDR1 and CDR2: SGHTA, FQGNSA. V was pared by 6 bases and J by 2 bases, with 5 bases of the junction left unmatched. The CDR3 is 17 amino acids. CDR3 amino acids: CASSSGTGGTGANVLTF. CDR3 coding DNA: TGTGCCAGCAGTTCCGGGACAGGGGGCACTGGGGCCAACGTCCTGACTTTC.